This TCR beta chain was obtained from a study of blood T cell repertoires in COVID-19. Participants, roughly 18 to 100 years old, spanned 25 or so US areas. Researchers sorted participants into cohorts using their self-reported clinical history. Two negative PCRs, clearance, or symptom resolution were required of recovered Cohort 3 donors. The V gene's germline CDR1 is SEHNR and CDR2 FQNEAQ (reference sequence). Trimming left V 3 bases short and J 5 bases short, with 8 bases between. The CDR3 covers 14 residues. Source study methods: Reference gene primers were amplified, and this amplification served to estimate nucleated cell counts. The assay was immunoSEQ multiplex PCR, and TCRdb's table has in-frame clones only and misses some. Clonal size and the V and J genes are those of that table, whereas D and trimming came from the DNA. The sample contains fewer than 350,000 clones, approximately 89% of which appear only once.

The receptor was isolated from a woman between 40 and 50 years old who had recovered from COVID-19. V usage is TRBV7-9 and J usage is TRBJ1-6, with no clear D. Sequencing was done on a sample of PBMCs or T cells enriched from blood (not recorded which). The CDR3 here is CASSFNGDNSPLHF. The CDR3 coding sequence is TGTGCCAGCAGCTTTAACGGTGATAATTCACCCCTCCACTTT.